The clone carrying this TCR beta chain occurred a few times. Its specificity is not known. TCR beta CDR3 regions were amplified from RNA transcripts. TCR CDR3 regions were first amplified by RT-PCR with HTBI primers. TCRdb re-analysed the multiplex PCR reads in MiXCR, keeping a single row per CDR3 protein. Of 500,000 to 650,000 distinct CDR3 sequences listed, roughly 15% were seen once; the top ten hold around 13%. This sample is part of a study of T cells in Graves' hyperthyroidism and ophthalmopathy. General study results and limits: In the blood, most expanded thyroid clonotypes above 0.001 appeared as well. Progression to ophthalmopathy was predicted a median of about six months early.

Diagnosis rested on symptoms, serum thyroxine and TRAb, thyroid ultrasound, and orbital computed tomography. PBMCs stemmed from 10 ml fresh peripheral blood. The V end was cut by 1 base, the J end by 6 bases, with 10 bases between. From germline, CDR1 is SGHRS and CDR2 YFSETQ. This CDR3 is built from 13 residues. This clonotype originated in a woman between 45 and 60 years old with Graves' ophthalmopathy. Sequences were obtained from blood. V and J are TRBV5-1 and TRBJ1-2; the D is unclear. CDR3 in amino acids: CASSLILENGYTF. The CDR3 bases are TGCGCCAGCAGCTTGATACTGGAGAATGGCTACACCTTC.